This record concerns one T cell receptor (beta chain) sequence. Its specificity is unknown. The entry originates in a study of shared clonotypes between healthy human individuals. In the study overall: The cohort had a couple of women and a few men, ages 18 to 49. Study results and limitations: Depth was large, yet rarefaction showed that sorted-subset sequencing was incomplete. Tissue TCR repertoires likely differ from these blood-only repertoires.

The investigators split CD4+ cells into a CD45RA+ naive subset and a CD45RA-negative memory subset. Trimming removed 5 bases at V and 3 bases at J, with 20 bases between. Germline CDR1 SGHTA, CDR2 FQGNSA. The CDR3 loop spans 17 amino acids. Sequenced by immunoSEQ multiplex PCR; TCRdb stores in-frame clones only, minus some. The table shows under 1,100,000 clones, with about 75% occurring only once. Sequencing was done on a sample of memory CD4+ T cells sorted from blood. Subset described: CD45RA-negative fraction. This chain links TRBV7-2 with TRBJ2-1; TRBD2 might be the D (5 bases). The source is a young man in good health. CDR3 sequence: CASSPGPSGAFYNEQFF. In DNA form, the CDR3 reads TGTGCCAGCAGCCCGGGCCCCAGCGGAGCCTTCTACAATGAGCAGTTCTTC.